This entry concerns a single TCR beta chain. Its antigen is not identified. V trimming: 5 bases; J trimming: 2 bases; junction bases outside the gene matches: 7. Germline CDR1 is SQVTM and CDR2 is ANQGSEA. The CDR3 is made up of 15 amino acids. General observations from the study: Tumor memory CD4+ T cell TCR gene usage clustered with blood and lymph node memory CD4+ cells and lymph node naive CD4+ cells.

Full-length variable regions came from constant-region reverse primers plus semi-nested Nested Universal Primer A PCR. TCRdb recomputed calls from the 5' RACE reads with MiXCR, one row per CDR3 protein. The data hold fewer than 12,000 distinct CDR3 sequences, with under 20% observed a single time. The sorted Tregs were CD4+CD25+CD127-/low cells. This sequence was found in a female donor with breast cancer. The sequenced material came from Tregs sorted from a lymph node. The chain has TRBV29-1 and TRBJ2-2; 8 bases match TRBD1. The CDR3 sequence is CSVTSRGLNTGELFF. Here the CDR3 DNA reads TGCAGCGTTACCTCCAGGGGGCTAAACACCGGGGAGCTGTTTTTT.